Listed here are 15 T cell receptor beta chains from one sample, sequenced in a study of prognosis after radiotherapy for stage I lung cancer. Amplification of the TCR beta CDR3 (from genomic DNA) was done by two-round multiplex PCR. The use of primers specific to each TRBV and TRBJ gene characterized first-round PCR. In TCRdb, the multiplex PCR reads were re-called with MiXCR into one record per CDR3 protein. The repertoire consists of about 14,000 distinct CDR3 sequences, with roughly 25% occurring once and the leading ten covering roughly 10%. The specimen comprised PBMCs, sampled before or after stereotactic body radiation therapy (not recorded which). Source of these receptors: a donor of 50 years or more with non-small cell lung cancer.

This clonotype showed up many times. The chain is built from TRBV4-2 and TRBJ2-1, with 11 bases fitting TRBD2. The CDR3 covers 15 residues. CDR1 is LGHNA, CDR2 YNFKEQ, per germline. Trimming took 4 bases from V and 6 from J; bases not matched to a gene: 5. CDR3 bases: TGTGCCAGCAGCCTAGCGGGAGGGCCCGCCAATGAGCAGTTCTTC. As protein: CASSLAGGPANEQFF.

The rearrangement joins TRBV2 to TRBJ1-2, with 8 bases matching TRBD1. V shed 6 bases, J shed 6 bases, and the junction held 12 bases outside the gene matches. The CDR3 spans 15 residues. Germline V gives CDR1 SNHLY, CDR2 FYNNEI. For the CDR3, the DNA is TGTGCCAGCAGGTTACGGGGACAGGTTACGGATGGCTACACCTTC. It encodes CASRLRGQVTDGYTF. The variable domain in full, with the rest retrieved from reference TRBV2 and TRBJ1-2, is EPEVTQTPSHQVTQMGQEVILRCVPISNHLYFYWYRQILGQKVEFLVSFYNNEISEKSEIFDDQFSVERPDGSNFTLKIRSTKLEDSAMYFCASRLRGQVTDGYTFGSGTRLTVV.

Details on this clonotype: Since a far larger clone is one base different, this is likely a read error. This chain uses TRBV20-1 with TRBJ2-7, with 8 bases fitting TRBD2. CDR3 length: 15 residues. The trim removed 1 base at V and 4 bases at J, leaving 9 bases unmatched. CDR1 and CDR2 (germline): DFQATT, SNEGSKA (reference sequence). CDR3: CSARGIAGNSYEQYF. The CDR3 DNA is TGCAGTGCTAGAGGGATAGCGGGAAATTCGTACGAGCAGTACTTC.

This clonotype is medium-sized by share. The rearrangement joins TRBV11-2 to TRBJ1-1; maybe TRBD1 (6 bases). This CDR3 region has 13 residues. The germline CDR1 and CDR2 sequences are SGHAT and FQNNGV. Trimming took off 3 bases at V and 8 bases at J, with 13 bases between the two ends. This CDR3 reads CASSFLRTVEAFF. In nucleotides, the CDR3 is TGTGCCAGCAGCTTCCTGAGGACAGTCGAAGCTTTCTTT.

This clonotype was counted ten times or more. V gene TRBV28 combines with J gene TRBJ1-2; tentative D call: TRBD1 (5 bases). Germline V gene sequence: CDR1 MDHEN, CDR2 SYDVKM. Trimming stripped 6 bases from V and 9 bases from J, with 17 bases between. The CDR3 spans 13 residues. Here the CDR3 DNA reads TGTGCCAGCAGAAAAGCCAGGGAGAATAGCTACACCTTC. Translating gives CASRKARENSYTF.

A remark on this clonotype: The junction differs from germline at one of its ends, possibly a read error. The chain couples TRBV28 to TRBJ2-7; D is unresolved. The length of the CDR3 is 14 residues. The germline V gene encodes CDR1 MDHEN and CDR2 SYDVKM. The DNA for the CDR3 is TGTGCCAGCAGTCGGACCCACAGCTTCTACGAGCACTACTTC. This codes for CASSRTHSFYEHYF.

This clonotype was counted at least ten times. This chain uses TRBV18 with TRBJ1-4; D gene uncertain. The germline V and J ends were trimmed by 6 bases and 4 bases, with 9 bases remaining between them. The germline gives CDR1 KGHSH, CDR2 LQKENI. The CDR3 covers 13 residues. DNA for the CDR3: TGTGCCAGCTCTCGGGGTCTTAATGAAAAACTGTTTTTT. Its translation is CASSRGLNEKLFF.

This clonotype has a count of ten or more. The CDR3 reads CATYRGWTEAFF. The CDR3 region has the DNA TGTGCCACCTACAGGGGATGGACTGAAGCTTTCTTT. The J gene is TRBJ1-1, the V gene TRBV19; 7 nucleotides agree with TRBD1. Per germline, CDR1 LNHDA and CDR2 SQIVND (reference sequence). Trimming at V came to 10 bases and at J to 5 bases, leaving 7 bases not matched to a gene. The CDR3 loop spans 12 amino acids.

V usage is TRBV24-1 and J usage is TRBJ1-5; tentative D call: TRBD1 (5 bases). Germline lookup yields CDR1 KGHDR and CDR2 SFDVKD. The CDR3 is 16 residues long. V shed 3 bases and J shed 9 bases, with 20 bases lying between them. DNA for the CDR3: TGTGCCACCAGTGATCAGCGAACAGCGGGCGGGGGGCCCCAGCATTTT. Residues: CATSDQRTAGGGPQHF.

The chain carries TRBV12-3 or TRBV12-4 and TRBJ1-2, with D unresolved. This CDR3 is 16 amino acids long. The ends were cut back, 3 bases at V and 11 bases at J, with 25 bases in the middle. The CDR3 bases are TGTGCCAGCAGTTTCGCCCTGGTTGGGGAGGACTATGAGTACACCTTC. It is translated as CASSFALVGEDYEYTF.

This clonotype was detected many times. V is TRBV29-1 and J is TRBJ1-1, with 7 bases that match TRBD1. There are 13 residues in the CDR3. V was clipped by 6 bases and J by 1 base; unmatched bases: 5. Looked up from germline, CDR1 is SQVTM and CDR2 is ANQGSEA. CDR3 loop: CSVGDRGNTEAFF. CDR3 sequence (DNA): TGCAGCGTCGGGGACAGAGGGAACACTGAAGCTTTCTTT. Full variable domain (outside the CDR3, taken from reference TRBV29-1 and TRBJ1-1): SAVISQKPSRDICQRGTSLTIQCQVDSQVTMMFWYRQQPGQSLTLIATANQGSEATYESGFVIDKFPISRPNLTFSTLTVSNMSPEDSSIYLCSVGDRGNTEAFFGQGTRLTVV.

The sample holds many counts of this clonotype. The CDR3 protein is CASSEGIYEQYF. The CDR3 DNA reads TGCGCCAGCAGCGAGGGTATCTACGAGCAGTACTTC. The chain links TRBV10-2 to TRBJ2-7; D is perhaps TRBD2 (5 bases). The V and J ends lost 6 bases and 3 bases respectively, with 9 bases between them. Germline V gene sequence: CDR1 WSHSY, CDR2 SAAADI. This CDR3 region has 12 residues.

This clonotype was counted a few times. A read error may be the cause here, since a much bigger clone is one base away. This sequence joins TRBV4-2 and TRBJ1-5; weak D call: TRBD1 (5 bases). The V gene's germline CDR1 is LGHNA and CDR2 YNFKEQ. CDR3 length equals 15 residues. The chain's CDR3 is CASGQGRTYTQPQHF. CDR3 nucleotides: TGTGCCAGCGGCCAAGGGAGGACATACACACAGCCCCAGCATTTT.

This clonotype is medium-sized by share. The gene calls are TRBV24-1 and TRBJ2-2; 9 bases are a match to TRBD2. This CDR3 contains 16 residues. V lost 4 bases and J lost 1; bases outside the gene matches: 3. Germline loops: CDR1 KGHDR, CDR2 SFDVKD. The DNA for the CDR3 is TGTGCCACCAGTGACACTAGCGGGCAGAACACCGGGGAGCTGTTTTTT. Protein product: CATSDTSGQNTGELFF.

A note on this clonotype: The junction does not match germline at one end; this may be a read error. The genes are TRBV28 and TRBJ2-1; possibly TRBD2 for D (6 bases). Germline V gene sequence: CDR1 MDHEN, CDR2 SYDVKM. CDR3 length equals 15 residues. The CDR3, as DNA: TGTGCCAGCACCCCGACTAGAGGGACCTACAGTGAGCAGTTCTTC. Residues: CASTPTRGTYSEQFF.